These 14 T cell receptor beta chains were sequenced from one sample in a study of blood T cells in healthy people across ages. For the second PCR, which ran for roughly 7 to 11 cycles, a sample-barcoded 5' primer and a J-beta primer mix were used. Via MiXCR, TCRdb re-called the 5' RACE reads, giving one row per CDR3 protein. The data show over a million distinct CDR3 sequences, with roughly 60% seen just once and over 5% held by the top ten. The sample taken for sequencing was blood. All receptors come from a man in his late teens or twenties in good health.

This clonotype turned up a few times. J is TRBJ2-2 and V is TRBV12-3 or TRBV12-4; D may match TRBD1 or TRBD2 (5 bases each). The CDR3 length is 15 residues. Trimming shortened V by 5 bases and J by 1 base, and 11 bases separated the two germline ends. CDR3 sequence reads: CASSPRDGNTGELFF. For the CDR3, the DNA is TGTGCCAGCAGTCCCCGGGACGGGAACACCGGGGAGCTGTTTTTT.

This rearrangement joins TRBV20-1 to TRBJ2-7; D is perhaps TRBD1 (6 bases). V gave up 0 bases and J gave up 2 bases, with 14 bases separating them. Germline V lookup: CDR1 DFQATT, CDR2 SNEGSKA (reference sequence). CDR3 length: 15 residues. The CDR3 nucleotides read TGCAGTGCTAGAGAACAGGGCAGTAGTACCTACGAGCAGTACTTC. Translated: CSAREQGSSTYEQYF.

The table lists this clonotype with a few counts. This chain connects TRBV4-3 to TRBJ2-1, with TRBD2 identical over 8 bases. Trimming cost V 0 bases and J 6 bases; bases outside gene matches: 7. There are 16 residues in the CDR3. Per germline, CDR1 LGHNA and CDR2 YSLEER. In DNA, the CDR3 is TGCGCCAGCAGCCAAGACAGCGGGGGCGTGGGCAATGAGCAGTTCTTC. This translates into CASSQDSGGVGNEQFF.

The V call is TRBV2, the J call TRBJ2-1, with 9 positions matching TRBD2. Trimming removed 11 bases from V and 6 bases from J; junction bases left unmatched: 8. The CDR3 consists of 13 residues. CDR1 is SNHLY and CDR2 is FYNNEI in the germline V gene. DNA for the CDR3: TGTGCCGGAGCGCTAGCGGGGTTCAATGAGCAGTTCTTC. This encodes CAGALAGFNEQFF.

This clonotype has just one count. The chain recombines TRBV6-6 with TRBJ2-4, with D possibly TRBD1 on 7 matching bases. The J call is in doubt because the DNA end fits TRBJ2-7 better. Germline CDR1 reads MNHNY; CDR2 reads SVGAGI (reference sequence). CDR3 size: 14 residues. The CDR3 region is CASSHQGGTYEQYF. In DNA form, the CDR3 reads TGTGCCAGCAGTCACCAGGGGGGTACCTACGAGCAGTACTTC.

The CDR3 sequence: CSARDGHYGYTF. CDR3 in DNA: TGCAGTGCCAGGGACGGGCACTATGGCTACACCTTC. This rearrangement joins TRBV20-1 to TRBJ1-2, with D possibly matching TRBD1 (5 bases). Germline loops: CDR1 DFQATT, CDR2 SNEGSKA (reference sequence). This CDR3 spans 12 amino acids. Trimming removed 6 bases at V and 3 bases at J, with 11 bases between.

V and J are TRBV15 and TRBJ1-6, with D hard to call. The CDR3 loop spans 14 amino acids. Per the germline V gene, CDR1 is LNHNV and CDR2 is YYDKDF (reference sequence). The germline V and J ends were trimmed by 3 bases and 7 bases, with 10 bases remaining between them. The chain's CDR3 is CATSREVDNSPLHF. CDR3 sequence (DNA): TGTGCCACCAGCAGGGAAGTCGACAATTCACCCCTCCACTTT.

This clonotype was found many times. The rearrangement joins TRBV6-1 to TRBJ1-5; TRBD1 aligns across 9 bases. Germline loops: CDR1 MNHNS, CDR2 SASEGT. The CDR3 runs to 16 residues. The junction had 5 bases not matched to a gene; V was cut back by 1 base and J by 4 bases. The DNA for the CDR3 is TGTGCCAGCAGTGAAGATGGAGGGACAGGGAATCAGCCCCAGCATTTT. Translating gives CASSEDGGTGNQPQHF.

The chain carries TRBV20-1 and TRBJ2-3, with 7 bases lining up with TRBD1. The CDR3 consists of 16 residues. The V gene end was trimmed by 1 base and the J gene end by 0 bases; junction bases not matched to a gene: 7. Germline V gives CDR1 DFQATT, CDR2 SNEGSKA (reference sequence). CDR3 protein: CSARGARGTSTDTQYF. CDR3 in DNA: TGCAGTGCTAGAGGGGCCAGGGGGACCAGCACAGATACGCAGTATTTT.

J is TRBJ2-7 and V is TRBV20-1, with TRBD1 matching 9 bases. CDR1 is DFQATT and CDR2 is SNEGSKA in the germline V gene (reference sequence). This CDR3 has 13 residues. Trimming at V came to 4 bases and at J to 4 bases, leaving 5 bases not matched to a gene. Written as DNA, the CDR3 is TGCAGTGCTAAGCTAGGGACAGGGTACGAGCAGTACTTC. It encodes CSAKLGTGYEQYF.

This clonotype was observed once. V usage is TRBV4-1 and J usage is TRBJ1-2; D possibly corresponds to TRBD1 (6 bases). CDR3 size: 14 residues. Trimming removed 0 bases at V and 8 bases at J, with 13 bases between. Looked up from germline, CDR1 is MGHRA and CDR2 is YSYEKL. CDR3: CASSQDAGANGYTF. The CDR3 DNA reads as TGCGCCAGCAGCCAAGATGCGGGGGCGAACGGCTACACCTTC.

The chain recombines TRBV6-4 with TRBJ2-1; the D gene is possibly TRBD1 (6 bases). This CDR3 contains 13 residues. Trimming stripped 2 bases from V and 8 bases from J, with 10 bases between. The germline V gene has CDR1 MRHNA and CDR2 SNTAGT. The CDR3 coding sequence is TGTGCCAGCAGTGACCACGAGGGGGATGAGCAGTTCTTC. Its translation is CASSDHEGDEQFF.

The chain has TRBV27 and TRBJ1-5; D may be TRBD1 (6 bases). V lost 8 bases and J 0 bases, leaving 14 bases between the germline ends. The CDR3 length is 15 residues. Per germline, CDR1 MNHEY and CDR2 SMNVEV (reference sequence). The CDR3 region is CASEPTGYSNQPQHF. CDR3 nucleotide sequence: TGTGCCAGCGAACCGACAGGTTATAGCAATCAGCCCCAGCATTTT.

The chain joins TRBV20-1 to TRBJ2-5; 12 positions match TRBD2. Germline V gene data show CDR1 as DFQATT and CDR2 as SNEGSKA (reference sequence). The trim removed 0 bases at V and 4 bases at J, leaving 12 bases unmatched. The CDR3 covers 18 residues. The DNA for the CDR3 is TGCAGTGCTAGAGATGCTTTTAAGACTAGCGGGGGCCTAGAGACCCAGTACTTC. It translates to CSARDAFKTSGGLETQYF.